These 18 T cell receptor beta chains were all obtained from the same sample, sequenced in a study of blood T cell repertoires in COVID-19. Repertoires were generated with immunoSEQ multiplex PCR, while TCRdb's copy carries only in-frame clones and drops some. This table holds some 390,000 clones, more than 80% found once. Sequenced input: PBMCs or T cells enriched from blood (not recorded which). These receptors were taken from a man under 40 who had recovered from COVID-19.

The chain uses TRBV9 and TRBJ2-7, with TRBD1 matching 9 bases. The germline CDR1 and CDR2 sequences are SGDLS and YYNGEE. The CDR3 consists of 14 residues. With V trimmed by 3 bases and J by 6 bases, 7 bases remained unmatched. The CDR3 here is CASSERDRVSEQYF. For the CDR3, the DNA is TGTGCCAGCAGCGAGAGGGACAGGGTGAGCGAGCAGTACTTC.

The V call is TRBV11-3, the J call TRBJ1-1; 8 bases align to TRBD1. V lost 8 bases, J lost 2 bases, and 4 bases stayed unmatched. The CDR3 loop spans 13 amino acids. Germline CDR1 SGHNT, CDR2 YENEEA. CDR3 DNA sequence: TGTGCCAGCCGACAGGGGCCCAACACTGAAGCTTTCTTT. As protein: CASRQGPNTEAFF.

This sequence joins TRBV2 and TRBJ2-1; TRBD1 matches 8 bases. Per germline, CDR1 SNHLY and CDR2 FYNNEI. With 9 bases clipped from V and 4 bases from J, the junction kept 8 bases outside the gene matches. The length of the CDR3 is 14 residues. The CDR3 DNA is TGTGCCAGTAGAGGGACAGGTGAATACAATGAGCAGTTCTTC. Amino acids: CASRGTGEYNEQFF.

In this sample, this clone turned up once. V and J are TRBV12-5 and TRBJ1-1, with D uncertain. Germline values: CDR1 LGHNT, CDR2 FRNRAP. CDR3 length equals 11 residues. V gave up 6 bases and J gave up 5 bases, with 7 bases separating them. CDR3 residues: CASGPNTEAFF. The CDR3 bases are TGTGCTAGTGGGCCTAATACTGAAGCTTTCTTT.

The gene calls are TRBV28 and TRBJ1-1; no clear D. The germline V gene has CDR1 MDHEN and CDR2 SYDVKM. The CDR3 sequence is 13 residues long. V was clipped by 10 bases and J by 4 bases, with 16 bases between them. The CDR3 here is CATERVGGTEAFF. The CDR3 DNA follows: TGTGCCACCGAGCGGGTTGGAGGCACTGAAGCTTTCTTT.

The chain combines TRBV14 with TRBJ2-2; 8 nucleotides line up with TRBD1. Germline V gene data show CDR1 as SGHDN and CDR2 as FVKESK. J was trimmed by 1 base and V by 4 bases; bases with no gene match: 14. This CDR3 region has 19 residues. The DNA of the CDR3 is TGTGCCAGCAGCCCCGGCCGGACAGGGAGACCTAAGAACACCGGGGAGCTGTTTTTT. Amino acid sequence: CASSPGRTGRPKNTGELFF.

This clone was seen only once. This chain joins TRBV28 and TRBJ2-1; 10 bases match TRBD2. The CDR3 is 16 amino acids. After removal of 3 bases from V and 9 bases from J, the junction contained 11 bases not matched to a gene. Germline V gene lookup returns CDR1 MDHEN and CDR2 SYDVKM. CDR3 nucleotides: TGTGCCAGCAGTTTCCCAGCTAGCGGGAGTCTTAGTGAGCAGTTCTTC. Translation gives CASSFPASGSLSEQFF.

The chain joins TRBV24-1 to TRBJ2-6; the D is unclear. The V gene lost 1 base and the J gene lost 0 bases, with 3 bases spanning the gap. Germline-derived CDR1 and CDR2 are KGHDR and SFDVKD. The CDR3 consists of 15 residues. The CDR3 region is CATSDFLSGANVLTF. The CDR3 DNA follows: TGTGCCACCAGTGATTTTCTCTCTGGGGCCAACGTCCTGACTTTC.

The chain combines TRBV4-1 with TRBJ2-3, with D possibly being TRBD1 (5 bases). V lost 1 base, J lost 2 bases, and 13 bases lay in between. Germline V gives CDR1 MGHRA, CDR2 YSYEKL. This CDR3 is 16 amino acids long. The CDR3 reads CASSQASRQPTDTQYF. CDR3 in DNA: TGCGCCAGCAGCCAAGCGTCGCGACAGCCCACAGATACGCAGTATTTT.

In its sample, this clone was seen a few times. The chain has TRBV5-6 and TRBJ2-1, with D tentatively TRBD1 (6 bases). Trimming stripped 3 bases from V and 7 bases from J, with 8 bases between. CDR1 is SGHDT and CDR2 is YYEEEE in the germline V gene. This CDR3 has 12 amino acids. CDR3 amino acids: CASSSTGNEQFF. CDR3 nucleotide sequence: TGTGCCAGCAGCTCTACAGGGAATGAGCAGTTCTTC.

The V and J genes are TRBV28 and TRBJ1-6; no firm D call. The ends were cut back, 8 bases at V and 7 bases at J, with 15 bases in the middle. CDR3 length: 14 amino acids. Germline CDR1 and CDR2: MDHEN and SYDVKM. This chain's CDR3 is CASRAALENSPLHF. The DNA for the CDR3 is TGTGCCAGCCGCGCCGCACTGGAGAATTCACCCCTCCACTTT.

V is TRBV6-5 and J is TRBJ2-2; D is uncertain. Trimming cost V 5 bases and J 1 base, with 8 bases left between them. This CDR3 is 14 amino acids long. Germline V CDR1 and CDR2: MNHEY, SVGAGI. The CDR3 sequence is CASSMTQNTGELFF. The CDR3 region has the DNA TGTGCCAGCAGTATGACACAGAACACCGGGGAGCTGTTTTTT.

The V call is TRBV7-9, the J call TRBJ1-1, with no clear D. This CDR3 has 16 residues. Germline CDR1 and CDR2: SEHNR and FQNEAQ (reference sequence). Trimming shortened V by 1 base and J by 1 base, and 13 bases separated the two germline ends. In nucleotides, the CDR3 is TGTGCCAGCAGCTTAGGCATTAGGCGCGGGAACACTGAAGCTTTCTTT. Its protein product is CASSLGIRRGNTEAFF.

The chain is built from TRBV4-2 and TRBJ2-7; TRBD1 agrees at 8 bases. Germline CDR1 and CDR2: LGHNA and YNFKEQ. Unmatched junction bases numbered 6, after V lost 5 bases and J lost 0 bases. CDR3 length: 15 residues. The CDR3 DNA reads as TGTGCCAGCAGCTCCGGGACAGGCAACTCCTACGAGCAGTACTTC. Its translation is CASSSGTGNSYEQYF.

The chain carries TRBV2 and TRBJ1-3; 9 nucleotides match TRBD1. Germline CDR1 and CDR2: SNHLY and FYNNEI. The ends lost 8 bases at V and 8 bases at J; junction bases unmatched: 7. The CDR3 length is 13 residues. For the CDR3, the DNA is TGTGCCAGCGGAGGACAGGGGAGGGACACCATATATTTT. It is translated as CASGGQGRDTIYF.

Regarding this clone: One end of the junction fails to match germline, which may point to a read error. The chain employs TRBV6-1 and TRBJ1-1; 9 bases align to TRBD1. CDR3 length equals 14 residues. Germline V CDR1 and CDR2: MNHNS, SASEGT. The CDR3 nucleotides are TGTGCCAGCCGTGACAGGGGGATGAACACTGAAGCTTTCTTT. Translating gives CASRDRGMNTEAFF.

This rearrangement joins TRBV19 to TRBJ1-1, with 7 nucleotides matching TRBD1. After removal of 6 bases from V and 1 base from J, the junction contained 5 bases not matched to a gene. This CDR3 has 14 residues. Germline V gene data show CDR1 as LNHDA and CDR2 as SQIVND (reference sequence). CDR3 nucleotide sequence: TGTGCCAGTAGCACTAGGGGGCCGAACACTGAAGCTTTCTTT. This encodes CASSTRGPNTEAFF.

The rearrangement joins TRBV28 to TRBJ2-1, with 8 bases matching TRBD2. Looked up from germline, CDR1 is MDHEN and CDR2 is SYDVKM. V lost 7 bases to trimming and J lost 12 bases; unmatched junction nucleotides: 11. CDR3 size: 13 residues. The CDR3 protein is CASNQAGVFWQFF. CDR3 coding DNA: TGTGCCAGCAATCAAGCGGGGGTATTTTGGCAGTTCTTC.